A single T cell receptor beta chain is shown here with its context. This entry comes from a study of radiotherapy plus CTLA-4 blockade in lung cancer. Sequenced by immunoSEQ multiplex PCR; TCRdb stores in-frame clones only, minus some. The data contain 64,000 or so clones, roughly 76% of them singletons. Germline V gives CDR1 SGHTA, CDR2 FQGNSA. The CDR3 length is 15 residues. Trimming left V 2 bases short and J 7 bases short, with 14 bases between. Material: peripheral blood, obtained from a patient treated with radiotherapy plus ipilimumab. The sequence came from a human donor with non-small cell lung cancer whose response to radiotherapy plus ipilimumab could not be evaluated. The genes are TRBV7-2 and TRBJ1-4; D uncertain. In DNA, the CDR3 is TGTGCCAGCAGCTTAATGGGTCAGGAAATTGAAAAACTGTTTTTT. Protein product: CASSLMGQEIEKLFF.